The T cell receptor (beta chain) under discussion was sequenced for a study of cytomegalovirus exposure and HLA in healthy donors. PCR involved 60 Vbeta and 13 Jbeta primers. Here immunoSEQ multiplex PCR was the method, and the copy in TCRdb shows in-frame clones only, minus some. The sample comprises around 120,000 clones, more than 70% of which are singletons, and approximately 1% rests with the top ten. Germline CDR1 SGHTS, CDR2 YDEGEE. The CDR3 covers 14 residues. Trimming took 1 base from V and 4 from J, leaving 8 bases between them. This rearrangement joins TRBV5-8 to TRBJ1-4; D unclear. The sequence was collected from a human donor in good health. The sample was PBMCs. In DNA, the CDR3 is TGTGCCAGCAGCTTGTACGGGAGTAATGAAAAACTGTTTTTT. Its translation: CASSLYGSNEKLFF.